These T cell receptor beta chains were read from a single sample in a study of blood T cell repertoires in COVID-19. Profiling relied on immunoSEQ multiplex PCR, and the TCRdb table lists in-frame clones only, not all of them. The sample has 71,000 or so clones, over 80% seen once; the top ten hold 8.3%. Sequenced sample: peripheral blood. The receptor source for this set is a man between 45 and 60 years old with active COVID-19. Each CDR3 is given with its conserved first and last residue. D genes are given only for firm matches. Some rows have no size entry. The others give once, few or many, or a class for an expanded clone.

>TRBV2|TRBJ1-6|TRBD1|NA
CASRQGARNSPLHF
TGTGCCAGCAGACAGGGGGCCCGGAATTCACCCCTCCACTTT
>TRBV18|TRBJ2-7|NA|NA
CASRRGQGGEQYF
TGTGCCAGCCGGAGGGGGCAGGGAGGCGAGCAGTACTTC
>TRBV28|TRBJ1-2|TRBD1|NA
CASSPSGQRYNYGYTF
TGTGCCAGCAGCCCTTCGGGACAGAGATATAACTATGGCTACACCTTC
>TRBV7-9|TRBJ1-1|NA|NA
CASSLGRGRGNTEAFF
TGTGCCAGCAGCTTAGGTAGGGGAAGAGGGAACACTGAAGCTTTCTTT
>TRBV4-3|TRBJ1-1|NA|NA
CASSQEWGRRTEAFF
TGCGCCAGCAGCCAAGAATGGGGGCGAAGGACTGAAGCTTTCTTT
>TRBV6-6|TRBJ2-7|NA|few
CASSSEKVQGTYEQYF
TGTGCCAGCAGTTCAGAAAAGGTCCAGGGGACCTACGAGCAGTACTTC
>TRBV7-3|TRBJ2-6|TRBD1|NA
CASSLTSTGGYNSGANVLTF
TGTGCCAGCAGCCTCACTTCGACAGGGGGCTATAACTCTGGGGCCAACGTCCTGACTTTC
>TRBV7-2|TRBJ1-5|TRBD1|NA
CASSLGGTGQYQPQHF
TGTGCCAGCAGCTTAGGCGGGACAGGTCAATATCAGCCCCAGCATTTT
>TRBV2|TRBJ2-1|TRBD2|once
CASSQRGASGADEQFF
TGTGCCAGCAGCCAAAGGGGGGCTAGCGGGGCAGATGAGCAGTTCTTC
>TRBV11-3|TRBJ2-6|TRBD2|NA
CASSGGLAGGYPGANVLTF
TGTGCCAGCAGCGGGGGACTAGCGGGAGGATATCCTGGGGCCAACGTCCTGACTTTC
>TRBV10-3|TRBJ2-7|TRBD2|NA
CAICGGLAGGLTYEQYF
TGTGCCATCTGTGGGGGCCTAGCGGGAGGTCTCACCTACGAGCAGTACTTC
>TRBV10-1|TRBJ2-5|NA|NA
CASSEGHRAFQETQYF
TGCGCCAGCAGTGAGGGTCACAGGGCCTTCCAAGAGACCCAGTACTTC
>TRBV19|TRBJ1-5|NA|NA
CASSEGGPAQHF
TGTGCCAGTAGTGAGGGTGGGCCGGCCCAGCATTTT